This T cell receptor (beta chain) was captured by sequencing in a study of T cell responses to AZD1222 COVID-19 vaccine. Study-wide results and caveats: Clonal diversity was possibly underestimated, and the donors were mostly white British, with more females. Seropositive AZD1222 recipients at baseline numbered only five or six.

About this clone itself: Antigen: not known.

TCRdb's copy holds only in-frame clones and misses some; the assay was immunoSEQ multiplex PCR. The repertoire holds roughly 150,000 clones, with almost 95% as singletons. CDR1 KGHDR and CDR2 SFDVKD come from the germline V gene. V was pared by 3 bases and J by 14 bases, with 16 bases between. The CDR3 extends over 13 amino acids. The source material was peripheral blood, sampled on day 0 of AZD1222 vaccination. J is TRBJ2-1 and V is TRBV24-1; weak D call: TRBD2 (5 bases). The TCR originated in an adult in good health. The CDR3 region has the DNA TGTGCCACCAGTGATAGCGGAGCCAGGCAGGAGTTCTTC. This gives the protein CATSDSGARQEFF.